Sequencing of this T cell receptor beta chain was carried out in a study of T cells after yellow fever vaccination. The overall study: Each low-cell-number fraction was prepared by means of SMART-Seq v4 Ultra Low Input.

The V and J ends lost 11 bases and 7 bases respectively, with 18 bases between them. Germline CDR1 is LNHDA and CDR2 is SQIVND (reference sequence). This CDR3 has 13 residues. This clonotype was seen a handful of times. Antigen: not known. Template switching with 5'RACE generated the TCR cDNA and added a universal primer site and UMIs. Each CDR3 protein gets one entry after TCRdb re-called the 5' RACE reads with MiXCR. The repertoire holds 450,000 to 550,000 distinct CDR3 sequences, with approximately 21% as singletons. The study's findings and limits: Boosting was followed by the reappearance of most primary-vaccination clones (around 96% CD4, more than 70% CD8). Weaker, the secondary response peaked sooner, at day 5 versus 15.

The source material was PBMCs, sampled 15 days after the yellow fever booster vaccination. J is TRBJ1-5 and V is TRBV19; D gene ambiguous. This TCR was sampled from a man under 40 who received the YFV17D yellow fever vaccine. CDR3 nucleotides: TGTGCCGGAGCCATGCTCGAGGAGCAGCCCCAGCATTTT. Encoded protein: CAGAMLEEQPQHF.